These 32 T cell receptor beta chains were sequenced from one sample in a study of human T cells and chemical hapten exposure. Documented time point: patch test 1, 2 weeks after DPC sensitization. Treatment indicated: therapeutic diphenylcyclopropenone sensitization with weekly scalp DPC. TCRdb re-analysed the RACE reads in MiXCR, keeping a single row per CDR3 protein. There are around 120,000 distinct CDR3 sequences in the sample; around an eighth occur only once, and about 1.4% lies in the top ten. Material: whole blood, obtained in connection with sensitization to the hapten diphenylcyclopropenone (DPC). The receptor source for this set is a woman aged 45 to 65 with alopecia areata. Some clones in this sample may be carry-over from other donors' samples.

This clonotype turned up a few times. The rearrangement uses TRBV6-5 and TRBJ2-3; D is uncertain. The CDR3 spans 16 residues. V shed 3 bases and J shed 2 bases, with 15 bases lying between them. Looked up from germline, CDR1 is MNHEY and CDR2 is SVGAGI. CDR3 in DNA: TGTGCCAGCAGTTATTTCGCCGGGTATGACACAGATACGCAGTATTTT. This translates into CASSYFAGYDTDTQYF.

This clonotype showed up many times. The gene calls are TRBV5-1 and TRBJ1-1; no clear D gene. Trimming cost V 7 bases and J 0 bases, with 7 bases left between them. The CDR3 contains 12 residues. Germline assignment: CDR1 SGHRS and CDR2 YFSETQ. The CDR3 region is CASAAMNTEAFF. The CDR3 coding sequence is TGCGCCAGCGCCGCCATGAACACTGAAGCTTTCTTT.

V gene TRBV5-1 combines with J gene TRBJ1-2; 7 positions match TRBD1. Trimming removed 2 bases from V and 6 bases from J; junction bases left unmatched: 4. The CDR3 is 13 amino acids. Germline CDR1 SGHRS, CDR2 YFSETQ. The CDR3 DNA follows: TGCGCCAGCAGCTTCGACAGGGAAGATGGCTACACCTTC. The encoded protein is CASSFDREDGYTF.

This clonotype was seen many times. The chain combines TRBV4-1 with TRBJ2-7; 8 bases map to TRBD1. J was trimmed by 2 bases and V by 1 base; bases with no gene match: 4. Germline V CDR1 and CDR2: MGHRA, YSYEKL. The CDR3 runs 15 residues. In nucleotides, the CDR3 is TGCGCCAGCAGCCAAGCCCTGGACAGGGCCTACGAGCAGTACTTC. Its protein is CASSQALDRAYEQYF.

Ten or more counts support this clonotype. The genes are TRBV7-2 and TRBJ1-2; D unresolved. V lost 5 bases and J 3 bases, leaving 13 bases between the germline ends. The CDR3 loop spans 14 amino acids. From germline, CDR1 is SGHTA and CDR2 FQGNSA. The CDR3, as DNA: TGTGCCAGCAGCCCCGACGGAAGTTACTATGGCTACACCTTC. Translation gives CASSPDGSYYGYTF.

CDR3 DNA: TGTGCCAGTCACTGGGACCCTGTCTACGAGCAGTACTTC. Translated, it gives CASHWDPVYEQYF. The genes are TRBV2 and TRBJ2-7; D may be TRBD1 or TRBD2 (5 bases each). Germline CDR1 SNHLY, CDR2 FYNNEI. The V end lost 9 bases, the J end lost 3 bases, and 15 bases lay between the germline ends. The CDR3 is made up of 13 amino acids.

V and J are TRBV6-5 and TRBJ2-2, with D possibly TRBD1 on 5 matching bases. This CDR3 is 12 amino acids long. V was trimmed by 10 bases and J by 5 bases, leaving 11 bases between them. CDR1 and CDR2 (germline): MNHEY, SVGAGI. Written as DNA, the CDR3 is TGTGCCACCGAGACAGTGACCGGGGAGCTGTTTTTT. This encodes CATETVTGELFF.

This clonotype has more than one count but fewer than ten. The chain carries TRBV6-2 or TRBV6-3 and TRBJ2-7; TRBD2 matches at 7 bases. From germline, CDR1 is MNHEY and CDR2 SVGEGT. The CDR3 totals 14 residues. J was trimmed by 4 bases and V by 4 bases; bases with no gene match: 7. The CDR3 region has the DNA TGTGCCAGCAGTTCGGGCGGGAGTTCTTACGAGCAGTACTTC. This translates into CASSSGGSSYEQYF.

This clonotype came up a few times. This rearrangement joins TRBV20-1 to TRBJ1-3; no definite D call. Trimming took off 0 bases at V and 4 bases at J, with 7 bases between the two ends. CDR3 length: 13 amino acids. Germline V gene lookup returns CDR1 DFQATT and CDR2 SNEGSKA (reference sequence). CDR3 region: CSARDLTGNTIYF. The CDR3 DNA sequence: TGCAGTGCTAGAGATCTGACGGGAAACACCATATATTTT.

V and J are TRBV12-5 and TRBJ2-3, with 7 bases matching TRBD2. The CDR3 has 14 residues. Germline CDR1 is LGHNT and CDR2 is FRNRAP. The trim removed 7 bases at V and 1 base at J, leaving 5 bases unmatched. CDR3 coding DNA: TGTGCTAGTGCCTGGAGCGGGGGCACAGATACGCAGTATTTT. Amino acid sequence: CASAWSGGTDTQYF.

This clonotype was observed a few times. The J gene is TRBJ2-7, the V gene TRBV6-6; tentative D call: TRBD1 (6 bases). The CDR3 covers 15 residues. Germline V gives CDR1 MNHNY, CDR2 SVGAGI (reference sequence). Trimming removed 6 bases at V and 4 bases at J, with 19 bases between. DNA for the CDR3: TGTGCCAGCAGACGGACAGCGACGGGGTCATACGAGCAGTACTTC. It yields the protein CASRRTATGSYEQYF.

This clonotype was found a few times. The rearrangement links TRBV5-4 to TRBJ2-2; D call uncertain. The V end lost 0 bases, the J end lost 4 bases, and 4 bases lay between the germline ends. CDR1 is SGHNT, CDR2 YYREEE, per germline (reference sequence). The CDR3 consists of 13 residues. CDR3 DNA: TGTGCCAGCAGCTTGGACAGCACCGGGGAGCTGTTTTTT. Residues: CASSLDSTGELFF.

This clonotype showed up many times. The chain couples TRBV6-4 to TRBJ2-2; the match to TRBD2 covers 10 bases. This CDR3 region has 17 residues. Germline CDR1 reads MRHNA; CDR2 reads SNTAGT. Losses at the gene ends were 5 bases for V and 4 bases for J; bases not matched to a gene: 10. As DNA, the CDR3 is TGTGCCAGCAGTATGACTACAGCGGGAGGGCCCACCGGGGAGCTGTTTTTT. This sequence encodes CASSMTTAGGPTGELFF.

In its sample, this clonotype was seen many times. The chain is built from TRBV28 and TRBJ2-1, with 8 bases aligning to TRBD2. The CDR3 loop spans 16 amino acids. J was trimmed by 0 bases and V by 6 bases; bases with no gene match: 7. The germline V gene has CDR1 MDHEN and CDR2 SYDVKM. CDR3 sequence reads: CASSYQSGSSYNEQFF. As DNA, the CDR3 is TGTGCCAGCAGCTATCAGAGCGGGAGCTCCTACAATGAGCAGTTCTTC.

The table lists this clonotype with a few counts. This rearrangement joins TRBV20-1 to TRBJ2-3; D call uncertain. Trimming shortened V by 3 bases and J by 3 bases, and 4 bases separated the two germline ends. There are 11 residues in the CDR3. Germline V gives CDR1 DFQATT, CDR2 SNEGSKA (reference sequence). CDR3 coding DNA: TGCAGTGCTAGGGGGACAGATACGCAGTATTTT. Translated, it gives CSARGTDTQYF.

Comment on this clonotype: A read error may be the cause here, since a much bigger clone is one base away. This chain joins TRBV28 and TRBJ2-7; the D gene is possibly TRBD2 (5 bases). The CDR3 has 13 residues. V was shortened by 10 bases and J by 4 bases, with 17 bases between the two germline ends. Per germline, CDR1 MDHEN and CDR2 SYDVKM. The CDR3 DNA reads as TGTGCCACCTTGGAGCGGAACCCATACGAGCAGTACTTC. This translates into CATLERNPYEQYF.

This clonotype was seen many times. The chain uses TRBV27 and TRBJ2-3, with D unresolved. This CDR3 comprises 15 residues. Germline V CDR1 and CDR2: MNHEY, SMNVEV (reference sequence). V lost 5 bases and J lost 2, with 14 bases in between. The CDR3 bases are TGTGCCAGCAGTGACCACGAATGGGTCACAGATACGCAGTATTTT. The encoded protein is CASSDHEWVTDTQYF.

In its sample, this clonotype was seen a few times. The chain is built from TRBV28 and TRBJ1-1; D is unresolved. This CDR3 is built from 13 residues. V lost 9 bases to trimming and J lost 0 bases, with 11 bases between them. CDR1 and CDR2 (germline): MDHEN, SYDVKM. In nucleotides, the CDR3 is TGTGCCAGTCTCGGGCCAATGAACACTGAAGCTTTCTTT. Protein sequence: CASLGPMNTEAFF. The variable domain in full, with the rest retrieved from reference TRBV28 and TRBJ1-1, is DVKVTQSSRYLVKRTGEKVFLECVQDMDHENMFWYRQDPGLGLRLIYFSYDVKMKEKGDIPEGYSVSREKKERFSLILESASTNQTSMYLCASLGPMNTEAFFGQGTRLTVV.

V gene TRBV11-2 combines with J gene TRBJ2-2; 13 bases agree with TRBD2. V gave up 6 bases and J gave up 0 bases; unmatched junction bases: 7. CDR1 and CDR2 (germline): SGHAT, FQNNGV. This CDR3 has 18 amino acids. CDR3: CASSSPGLAGSNTGELFF. In DNA, the CDR3 is TGTGCCAGCAGTTCACCGGGACTAGCGGGATCGAACACCGGGGAGCTGTTTTTT.

This clonotype has at least ten counts. The chain links TRBV11-2 to TRBJ2-4; D unresolved. V gave up 3 bases and J gave up 0 bases, with 9 bases separating them. CDR3 size: 15 residues. The germline V gene has CDR1 SGHAT and CDR2 FQNNGV. The CDR3: CASSFSSLAKNIQYF. The CDR3, as DNA: TGTGCCAGCAGCTTCAGTAGCCTAGCCAAAAACATTCAGTACTTC.

This clonotype occurred many times. CDR3 region: CATSVTTYEQYF. In DNA, the CDR3 is TGTGCCACCTCCGTCACAACCTACGAGCAGTACTTC. The chain couples TRBV28 to TRBJ2-7; D unresolved. Germline CDR1 reads MDHEN; CDR2 reads SYDVKM. V was shortened by 10 bases and J by 2 bases, with 12 bases between the two germline ends. The CDR3 is 12 amino acids.

The chain employs TRBV7-9 and TRBJ2-3; maybe TRBD2 (6 bases). Germline V gene data show CDR1 as SEHNR and CDR2 as FQNEAQ (reference sequence). Trimming cost V 1 base and J 2 bases, with 13 bases left between them. The CDR3 spans 16 residues. The CDR3 region is CASSLVPAGSTDTQYF. CDR3 DNA: TGTGCCAGCAGCTTAGTTCCAGCGGGCTCCACAGATACGCAGTATTTT.

This clonotype was picked up a small number of times. The chain uses TRBV6-6 and TRBJ2-1; TRBD1 aligns across 7 bases. The CDR3 consists of 13 residues. Trimming at V came to 6 bases and at J to 2 bases, leaving 1 base not matched to a gene. In germline, CDR1 is MNHNY, CDR2 SVGAGI (reference sequence). The CDR3 sequence is CASRGQTYNEQFF. DNA of the CDR3: TGTGCCAGCAGGGGACAGACCTACAATGAGCAGTTCTTC.

There are many counts of this clonotype. This sequence joins TRBV18 and TRBJ1-2; a possible D gene is TRBD1 (6 bases). Trimming took 1 base from V and 0 from J, leaving 9 bases between them. Looked up from germline, CDR1 is KGHSH and CDR2 is LQKENI. This CDR3 has 15 residues. The CDR3 protein is CASSPRDTANYGYTF. CDR3 sequence (DNA): TGTGCCAGCTCACCACGGGACACAGCTAACTATGGCTACACCTTC.

This clonotype has ten or more counts. The genes are TRBV2 and TRBJ2-1; 8 nucleotides agree with TRBD1. Germline-derived CDR1 and CDR2 are SNHLY and FYNNEI. The V and J ends lost 2 bases and 10 bases, in that order; junction bases with no gene match: 4. The CDR3 runs to 13 residues. This CDR3 reads CASSEPRGHEQFF. The CDR3 DNA sequence: TGTGCCAGCAGTGAACCCAGGGGGCACGAGCAGTTCTTC. Combining the CDR3 with reference TRBV2 and TRBJ2-1 gives the whole variable domain EPEVTQTPSHQVTQMGQEVILRCVPISNHLYFYWYRQILGQKVEFLVSFYNNEISEKSEIFDDQFSVERPDGSNFTLKIRSTKLEDSAMYFCASSEPRGHEQFFGPGTRLTVL.

This clonotype has ten or more counts. CDR3 in amino acids: CASSQDPQDPGYNSPLHF. The DNA for the CDR3 is TGCGCCAGCAGCCAAGATCCTCAGGATCCTGGCTATAATTCACCCCTCCACTTT. The chain carries TRBV4-3 and TRBJ1-6; D is ambiguous. Germline CDR1 is LGHNA and CDR2 is YSLEER. V was pared by 0 bases and J by 3 bases, with 15 bases between. The CDR3 has 18 amino acids.

Only a few counts were recorded for this clonotype. The chain uses TRBV5-6 and TRBJ1-2; TRBD1 might be the D (5 bases). Trimming took 1 base from V and 4 from J, leaving 11 bases between them. CDR1 is SGHDT and CDR2 is YYEEEE in the germline V gene. The length of the CDR3 is 14 residues. The CDR3 reads CASSLKGVGYGYTF. The CDR3, as DNA: TGTGCCAGCAGCTTGAAAGGGGTAGGCTATGGCTACACCTTC.

The chain is built from TRBV24-1 and TRBJ2-7; no definite D call. CDR1 KGHDR and CDR2 SFDVKD come from the germline V gene. V was cut by 1 base and J by 6 bases, with 12 bases left in between. The CDR3 totals 14 residues. CDR3 in amino acids: CATSDFKVSAEQYF. Written as DNA, the CDR3 is TGTGCCACCAGTGATTTCAAAGTCTCGGCCGAGCAGTACTTC.

The CDR3 spells CASSQDTQLFNTEAFF. Here the CDR3 DNA reads TGCGCCAGCAGCCAAGATACACAGCTTTTTAACACTGAAGCTTTCTTT. The chain recombines TRBV4-3 with TRBJ1-1; D is unresolved. V shed 0 bases and J shed 2 bases, with 13 bases lying between them. Per the germline V gene, CDR1 is LGHNA and CDR2 is YSLEER. CDR3 length: 16 amino acids.

The sample holds a few counts of this clonotype. The V gene is TRBV18, the J gene TRBJ2-3, with TRBD2 matching 9 bases. The CDR3 length is 16 residues. Germline V gene lookup returns CDR1 KGHSH and CDR2 LQKENI. V shed 3 bases, J shed 7 bases, and the junction held 11 bases outside the gene matches. CDR3 protein: CASSPPLTSGPNTQYF. CDR3 sequence (DNA): TGTGCCAGCTCACCGCCCCTGACTAGCGGTCCTAATACGCAGTATTTT.

Ten or more counts support this clonotype. V is TRBV4-1 and J is TRBJ1-6; 8 nucleotides line up with TRBD1. The CDR3 contains 17 residues. Germline assignment: CDR1 MGHRA and CDR2 YSYEKL. V was pared by 1 base and J by 3 bases, with 5 bases of the junction left unmatched. This CDR3 reads CASSQVPQGVYNSPLHF. Here the CDR3 DNA reads TGCGCCAGCAGCCAAGTGCCACAGGGGGTCTATAATTCACCCCTCCACTTT.

This clonotype came up a few times. The chain employs TRBV6-2 or TRBV6-3 and TRBJ1-5; a weak D match, TRBD1 (5 bases). Germline CDR1 and CDR2: MNHEY and SVGEGT. The CDR3 has 15 residues. V was cut by 6 bases and J by 3 bases, with 15 bases left in between. In nucleotides, the CDR3 is TGTGCCAGCAGGCCAGGCGGGGCCTCCAATCAGCCCCAGCATTTT. It encodes CASRPGGASNQPQHF.